Listed below are T cell receptor beta chains from one sample, sequenced in a study of cytomegalovirus exposure and HLA in healthy donors. The assay was immunoSEQ multiplex PCR, and TCRdb's table has in-frame clones only and misses some. The data contain 95,000 to 100,000 clones, 75% of them singletons. The sample consisted of PBMCs. The receptors stem from a man aged 50-59 years in good health and CMV-seronegative. Both conserved end residues are part of each CDR3.

V gene: TRBV30; J gene: TRBJ2-7; CDR3 protein: CAWTPHVTTYEQYF
V gene: TRBV6-5; J gene: TRBJ2-3; CDR3 protein: CASSGTSGTTDTQYF
V gene: TRBV7-9; J gene: TRBJ2-3; CDR3 protein: CASSLGTGTTDTQYF
V gene: TRBV19; J gene: TRBJ2-7; CDR3 protein: CASSPRQGAYSYEQYF
V gene: TRBV5-8; J gene: TRBJ2-7; CDR3 protein: CASSDDPGGRTIEQYF
V gene: TRBV6-1; J gene: TRBJ1-2; CDR3 protein: CASSEGRANYGYTF
V gene: TRBV5-3; J gene: TRBJ1-1; CDR3 protein: CARSPKGGRNTEAFF
V gene: TRBV10-2; J gene: TRBJ1-5; CDR3 protein: CASGGQTSNQPQHF
V gene: TRBV10-3; J gene: TRBJ2-7; CDR3 protein: CAISELLMGQGTYEQYF
V gene: TRBV18; J gene: TRBJ2-3; CDR3 protein: CASSPGVLTTDTQYF
V gene: TRBV5-1; J gene: TRBJ1-1; CDR3 protein: CASSPLDRGRTEAFF
V gene: TRBV7-9; J gene: TRBJ2-5; CDR3 protein: CASSFSQGGETQYF
V gene: TRBV5-8; J gene: TRBJ2-3; CDR3 protein: CASGFLGQSTDTQYF
V gene: TRBV9; J gene: TRBJ2-2; CDR3 protein: CASKKRELPGELFF
V gene: TRBV30; J gene: TRBJ1-5; CDR3 protein: CAWGNGAGQPQHF
V gene: TRBV9; J gene: TRBJ2-7; CDR3 protein: CASSPHAAASEQYF
V gene: TRBV28; J gene: TRBJ2-7; CDR3 protein: CASSTGGTVSYEQYF
V gene: TRBV28; J gene: TRBJ1-1; CDR3 protein: CASTLRRGGGPTEAFF
V gene: TRBV7-2; J gene: TRBJ2-1; CDR3 protein: CASSPAGVRYNEQFF
V gene: TRBV6-5; J gene: TRBJ1-6; CDR3 protein: CSVGGQNNSPLHF
V gene: TRBV6-8; J gene: TRBJ2-2; CDR3 protein: CASSGTGISGRTGELFF
V gene: TRBV5-5; J gene: TRBJ1-2; CDR3 protein: CASSIGTGGLYGYTF
V gene: TRBV7-9; J gene: TRBJ1-1; CDR3 protein: CASSAGQAEAFF
V gene: TRBV6-6; J gene: TRBJ2-4; CDR3 protein: CASSYTVDKNIQYF
V gene: TRBV6-6; J gene: TRBJ1-6; CDR3 protein: CASRPGGAGSPLHF
V gene: TRBV2; J gene: TRBJ2-1; CDR3 protein: CASSLAGGLYEGFF
V gene: TRBV11-2; J gene: TRBJ1-6; CDR3 protein: CASSPAGIIDSPLHF
V gene: TRBV2; J gene: TRBJ2-1; CDR3 protein: CASGGRASYNEQFF
V gene: TRBV5-1; J gene: TRBJ2-1; CDR3 protein: CASSLAKREDYNEQFF
V gene: TRBV7-2; J gene: TRBJ2-5; CDR3 protein: CASSFPGSQETQYF
V gene: TRBV28; J gene: TRBJ1-2; CDR3 protein: CASSFVRHSPTGSTF
V gene: TRBV5-1; J gene: .; CDR3 protein: CASSRGLAGGQSYEQYF
V gene: TRBV4-1; J gene: TRBJ1-1; CDR3 protein: CASSQEYMNTEAFF
V gene: TRBV6-5; J gene: TRBJ2-7; CDR3 protein: CASRKQGTYEQYF
V gene: TRBV7-2; J gene: TRBJ1-2; CDR3 protein: CASNPGGGGYGYTF
V gene: TRBV5-1; J gene: TRBJ1-1; CDR3 protein: CASSRTGEGEAFF
V gene: TRBV27; J gene: TRBJ1-2; CDR3 protein: CASSLYSRYPVYGYTF
V gene: TRBV19; J gene: TRBJ2-2; CDR3 protein: CASNGRGKTGELFF
V gene: TRBV19; J gene: TRBJ1-5; CDR3 protein: CASSIDRVQPQHF
V gene: TRBV30; J gene: TRBJ1-5; CDR3 protein: CAWSRTGGDQPQHF
V gene: TRBV5-5; J gene: TRBJ1-5; CDR3 protein: CASSLRTDINQPQHF
V gene: TRBV7-2; J gene: TRBJ2-5; CDR3 protein: CASSPRTGNAETQYF
V gene: TRBV19; J gene: TRBJ1-3; CDR3 protein: CASSARPPGTGNTIYF
V gene: TRBV6-1; J gene: TRBJ2-1; CDR3 protein: CASQGYNEQFF
V gene: TRBV5-4; J gene: TRBJ2-2; CDR3 protein: CASSLASGGARTGELFF
V gene: TRBV28; J gene: TRBJ2-1; CDR3 protein: CASSLFAYRGSYNEQFF
V gene: TRBV15; J gene: TRBJ2-2; CDR3 protein: CATSMARDSPTGELFF
V gene: TRBV5-1; J gene: TRBJ1-1; CDR3 protein: CASSREGDPNTEAFF
V gene: TRBV6-1; J gene: TRBJ2-7; CDR3 protein: CATLASLSYEQYF
V gene: TRBV5-4; J gene: TRBJ2-5; CDR3 protein: CASSLAGTQETQYF
V gene: TRBV30; J gene: TRBJ1-2; CDR3 protein: CAWFRRGPTSYGYTF
V gene: TRBV28; J gene: TRBJ1-4; CDR3 protein: CASSKGQGASEKLFF
V gene: TRBV6-5; J gene: TRBJ2-2; CDR3 protein: CASSLYRGKNTGELFF
V gene: TRBV28; J gene: TRBJ2-7; CDR3 protein: CASSSSRDISYEQYF